This passage covers 25 T cell receptor beta chains from one sample sequenced in a study of molecular identifiers for immune sequencing clone quantification. A single record per CDR3 protein comes from TCRdb applying MiXCR to the PCR reads. The repertoire has under 650,000 distinct CDR3 sequences, just under 20% of them found once; the top ten carry about 0.9%. Sequenced input: naive CD8+ T cells from blood, with Jurkat cell RNA spiked in. The subset here: FACS-sorted CD8+CD4-CCR7+CD45RA+ naive T cells. Receptors originate from a human donor in good health. Some libraries in this study had Jurkat cell RNA spiked in.

This clonotype was seen ten or more times. The chain carries TRBV27 and TRBJ1-6, with TRBD1 as a possible D gene (5 bases). V dropped 7 bases and J dropped 10 bases, with 23 bases sitting between them. CDR1 is MNHEY, CDR2 SMNVEV, per germline (reference sequence). The CDR3 is 16 amino acids. CDR3 sequence reads: CASTNLPVGDWSPLHF. The CDR3 DNA reads as TGTGCCAGCACCAATTTACCGGTGGGGGATTGGTCACCCCTCCACTTT.

This chain connects TRBV19 to TRBJ1-6; 10 bases are shared with TRBD1. Trimming cost V 11 bases and J 9 bases; bases outside gene matches: 16. In germline, CDR1 is LNHDA, CDR2 SQIVND (reference sequence). The CDR3 spans 16 residues. The CDR3, as DNA: TGTGCCGCCAGTAGTATAACGACAGGGGGCTTTTCACCCCTCCACTTT. Residues: CAASSITTGGFSPLHF.

At least ten counts were recorded for this clonotype. The V and J genes are TRBV4-3 and TRBJ1-1; D is ambiguous. Germline lookup yields CDR1 LGHNA and CDR2 YSLEER. V lost 0 bases and J 2 bases, leaving 7 bases between the germline ends. CDR3 length: 14 residues. CDR3 in amino acids: CASSQDWANTEAFF. The CDR3 DNA sequence: TGCGCCAGCAGCCAAGATTGGGCAAACACTGAAGCTTTCTTT.

This clonotype was seen many times. The chain joins TRBV6-2 or TRBV6-3 to TRBJ2-7; D is uncertain. Per the germline V gene, CDR1 is MNHEY and CDR2 is SVGEGT. Trimming took off 1 base at V and 5 bases at J, with 15 bases between the two ends. This CDR3 is built from 15 residues. Here the CDR3 reads CASSYFPEELHEQYF. The CDR3 DNA reads TGTGCCAGCAGTTACTTTCCTGAAGAACTCCACGAGCAGTACTTC.

This clonotype has at least ten counts. The chain couples TRBV27 to TRBJ2-2; unclear D gene. The germline V gene has CDR1 MNHEY and CDR2 SMNVEV (reference sequence). This CDR3 has 14 residues. Trimming shortened V by 4 bases and J by 4 bases, and 10 bases separated the two germline ends. CDR3 residues: CASSYAAGTGELFF. The CDR3 DNA reads TGTGCCAGCAGTTACGCGGCAGGCACCGGGGAGCTGTTTTTT.

This clonotype has ten or more counts. The chain carries TRBV27 and TRBJ2-3, with D perhaps TRBD1 (5 bases). V lost 4 bases to trimming and J lost 6 bases, with 14 bases between them. CDR1 is MNHEY and CDR2 is SMNVEV in the germline V gene (reference sequence). This CDR3 has 14 amino acids. Here the CDR3 DNA reads TGTGCCAGCAGTTCCCAGGGTCCCCCGGATACGCAGTATTTT. It translates to CASSSQGPPDTQYF.

This clonotype appeared a few times. J is TRBJ1-1 and V is TRBV4-1; 7 bases are a match to TRBD1. The CDR3 covers 15 residues. V gave up 3 bases and J gave up 3 bases; unmatched junction bases: 7. The V gene's germline CDR1 is MGHRA and CDR2 YSYEKL. The CDR3 bases are TGCGCCAGCAGCCACCAGACAGGGTCGGACACTGAAGCTTTCTTT. This sequence encodes CASSHQTGSDTEAFF.

This clonotype was seen many times. This chain connects TRBV13 to TRBJ2-7; 11 bases align to TRBD2. Germline-derived CDR1 and CDR2 are PRHDT and FYEKMQ (reference sequence). Germline trimming cut 5 bases from V and 2 bases from J; bases unmatched to any gene: 5. The CDR3 loop spans 15 amino acids. CDR3 coding DNA: TGTGCCAGCAGCGAGGGACTAGCGGCGACCTACGAGCAGTACTTC. This translates into CASSEGLAATYEQYF.

Of note for this clonotype: Since a much larger clone is just one base distant, this may be a read error. V usage is TRBV11-2 and J usage is TRBJ2-7; 7 bases line up with TRBD1. The CDR3 runs 14 residues. V trimming: 3 bases; J trimming: 2 bases; junction bases outside the gene matches: 4. Germline assignment: CDR1 SGHAT and CDR2 FQNNGV. CDR3 DNA sequence: TGTGCCAGCAGCTTCGGACAGGCCCCCTACGAGCAGTACTTC. This codes for CASSFGQAPYEQYF.

The rearrangement links TRBV13 to TRBJ1-2; 9 bases align to TRBD1. Germline values: CDR1 PRHDT, CDR2 FYEKMQ (reference sequence). This CDR3 has 15 amino acids. Germline trimming cut 4 bases from V and 4 bases from J; bases unmatched to any gene: 7. This CDR3 reads CASSSGQGLVYGYTF. The CDR3 region has the DNA TGTGCCAGCAGCTCCGGACAGGGGCTGGTCTATGGCTACACCTTC. Complete variable domain (other parts from reference TRBV13 and TRBJ1-2): AAGVIQSPRHLIKEKRETATLKCYPIPRHDTVYWYQQGPGQDPQFLISFYEKMQSDKGSIPDRFSAQQFSDYHSELNMSSLELGDSALYFCASSSGQGLVYGYTFGSGTRLTVV.

Only a few counts were recorded for this clonotype. A read error may be the cause here, since a much bigger clone is one base away. The chain recombines TRBV30 with TRBJ2-1; no clear D. This CDR3 spans 11 amino acids. In germline, CDR1 is GTSNPN, CDR2 SVGIG (reference sequence). The DNA of the CDR3 is TGTGCCTGGAGTCGGGTTAGTCACGAGTCCTTC. Its translation: CAWSRVSHESF.

Ten or more counts support this clonotype. The J gene is TRBJ2-3, the V gene TRBV14; 12 positions agree with TRBD2. The CDR3 consists of 18 residues. Germline loops: CDR1 SGHDN, CDR2 FVKESK. The trim removed 4 bases at V and 0 bases at J, leaving 8 bases unmatched. The CDR3 region has the DNA TGTGCCAGCAGCCCCCTGTTAGGGACTAGCGGGAGCACAGATACGCAGTATTTT. Translated: CASSPLLGTSGSTDTQYF.

With respect to this clonotype: A much larger clone differs from this one at a single base, so this may be a read error. The chain combines TRBV6-2 or TRBV6-3 with TRBJ1-5; possible D gene TRBD1, 6 bases. CDR3 length equals 15 residues. Germline loops: CDR1 MNHEY, CDR2 SVGEGT. The V and J ends lost 8 bases and 0 bases respectively, with 14 bases between them. The CDR3 bases are TGTGCCAGCGCCCCGACAGGAAATAGCAATCAGCCCCAGCATTTT. Its translation is CASAPTGNSNQPQHF.

The V call is TRBV2, the J call TRBJ2-7, with 7 positions matching TRBD1. Germline lookup yields CDR1 SNHLY and CDR2 FYNNEI. The CDR3 extends over 18 amino acids. V trimming: 6 bases; J trimming: 0 bases; junction bases outside the gene matches: 17. As DNA, the CDR3 is TGTGCCAGCAGCGTAAGCCTAAAGGGGGCGGCCGGCTCCTACGAGCAGTACTTC. Its translation is CASSVSLKGAAGSYEQYF. The full variable domain, completed using reference TRBV2 and TRBJ2-7, is EPEVTQTPSHQVTQMGQEVILRCVPISNHLYFYWYRQILGQKVEFLVSFYNNEISEKSEIFDDQFSVERPDGSNFTLKIRSTKLEDSAMYFCASSVSLKGAAGSYEQYFGPGTRLTVT.

This clonotype was seen repeatedly, ten times or more. The chain couples TRBV11-2 to TRBJ2-5; D is unclear. The CDR3 loop spans 14 amino acids. V was shortened by 5 bases and J by 4 bases, with 14 bases between the two germline ends. The germline V gene encodes CDR1 SGHAT and CDR2 FQNNGV. The CDR3 nucleotides read TGTGCCAGCAGCCCTTCCTGGGATCCAGAGACCCAGTACTTC. Protein: CASSPSWDPETQYF.

This clonotype was recorded at least ten times. Here the CDR3 reads CASREGIVGTGELFF. The CDR3 nucleotides read TGTGCCAGCAGGGAAGGGATAGTGGGCACCGGGGAGCTGTTTTTT. The genes are TRBV27 and TRBJ2-2, with D uncertain. The CDR3 is made up of 15 amino acids. Germline loops: CDR1 MNHEY, CDR2 SMNVEV (reference sequence). Trimming removed 6 bases from V and 4 bases from J, with 15 bases in between.

Many counts were recorded for this clonotype. The chain employs TRBV7-2 and TRBJ1-4; 7 nucleotides match TRBD1. Trimming at V came to 1 base and at J to 6 bases, leaving 5 bases not matched to a gene. Germline V gene sequence: CDR1 SGHTA, CDR2 FQGNSA. This CDR3 region has 15 residues. CDR3 sequence: CASSLGDRVYEKLFF. The CDR3 DNA follows: TGTGCCAGCAGCTTAGGTGACAGGGTGTATGAAAAACTGTTTTTT. Looking up the rest from reference TRBV7-2 and TRBJ1-4 gives the full variable domain: GAGVSQSPSNKVTEKGKDVELRCDPISGHTALYWYRQSLGQGLEFLIYFQGNSAPDKSGLPSDRFSAERTGGSVSTLTIQRTQQEDSAVYLCASSLGDRVYEKLFFGSGTQLSVL.

As to this clonotype: It may be a read error: a sequence one base away is much more abundant. V gene TRBV4-3 combines with J gene TRBJ1-4, with TRBD1 matching over 8 bases. The germline V gene has CDR1 LGHNA and CDR2 YSLEER. The CDR3 runs 18 residues. In DNA form, the CDR3 reads TGCGCCAGCAGCCAAGATGACAGGGGAAGACTGAGAAGCGAAAAACCGTTTTTT. This translates into CASSQDDRGRLRSEKPFF.

The chain uses TRBV7-2 and TRBJ1-2; no firm D call. The CDR3 runs 15 residues. The V end was cut by 0 bases, the J end by 2 bases, with 10 bases between. Per germline, CDR1 SGHTA and CDR2 FQGNSA. The CDR3 region has the DNA TGTGCCAGCAGCTTAGCACACTTCAGCAACTATGGCTACACCTTC. This encodes CASSLAHFSNYGYTF.

The genes are TRBV4-3 and TRBJ2-7; 11 nucleotides align to TRBD2. CDR1 is LGHNA and CDR2 is YSLEER in the germline V gene. The junction had 4 bases not matched to a gene; V was cut back by 0 bases and J by 0 bases. The CDR3 contains 17 residues. The CDR3 spells CASSQETGTSGSYEQYF. CDR3 coding DNA: TGCGCCAGCAGCCAAGAAACCGGGACTAGCGGCTCCTACGAGCAGTACTTC.

The chain recombines TRBV19 with TRBJ1-5, with D possibly being TRBD1 (5 bases). The length of the CDR3 is 13 residues. Per the germline V gene, CDR1 is LNHDA and CDR2 is SQIVND (reference sequence). Trimming took off 3 bases at V and 6 bases at J, with 9 bases between the two ends. CDR3 region: CASSMGGVQPQHF. In DNA, the CDR3 is TGTGCCAGTAGTATGGGAGGGGTTCAGCCCCAGCATTTT.

This clonotype was seen at least ten times. The chain combines TRBV5-6 with TRBJ1-3, with 7 bases aligning to TRBD1. Germline lookup yields CDR1 SGHDT and CDR2 YYEEEE. Losses at the gene ends were 3 bases for V and 0 bases for J; bases not matched to a gene: 24. There are 22 residues in the CDR3. CDR3 bases: TGTGCCAGCAGCTCCTTCGCCGCGTCACCACAGGGGCCGGGGTTCTCTGGAAACACCATATATTTT. The encoded protein is CASSSFAASPQGPGFSGNTIYF.

In its sample, this clonotype was seen many times. The chain couples TRBV27 to TRBJ1-2; D gene unclear. Per germline, CDR1 MNHEY and CDR2 SMNVEV (reference sequence). The CDR3 has 14 residues. V shed 5 bases and J shed 4 bases, with 14 bases lying between them. The CDR3 sequence is CASSLKGRTYGYTF. The DNA of the CDR3 is TGTGCCAGCAGTCTTAAAGGACGGACCTATGGCTACACCTTC.

This clonotype has just a few counts. This rearrangement joins TRBV29-1 to TRBJ1-1; TRBD1 agrees at 8 bases. J lost 0 bases, V lost 6 bases, and 3 bases had no gene match. The CDR3 is 13 amino acids. Germline CDR1 reads SQVTM; CDR2 reads ANQGSEA. CDR3 bases: TGCAGCGTACAACAGGGGGTGAACACTGAAGCTTTCTTT. Protein: CSVQQGVNTEAFF.

This clonotype came up many times. The genes are TRBV19 and TRBJ2-7; 7 nucleotides agree with TRBD2. CDR3 size: 13 residues. Per germline, CDR1 LNHDA and CDR2 SQIVND (reference sequence). The V and J ends lost 5 bases and 6 bases, in that order; junction bases with no gene match: 7. The CDR3, as DNA: TGTGCCAGTAGTCCAGGACTAGGCGGCGAGCAGTACTTC. Translating gives CASSPGLGGEQYF.